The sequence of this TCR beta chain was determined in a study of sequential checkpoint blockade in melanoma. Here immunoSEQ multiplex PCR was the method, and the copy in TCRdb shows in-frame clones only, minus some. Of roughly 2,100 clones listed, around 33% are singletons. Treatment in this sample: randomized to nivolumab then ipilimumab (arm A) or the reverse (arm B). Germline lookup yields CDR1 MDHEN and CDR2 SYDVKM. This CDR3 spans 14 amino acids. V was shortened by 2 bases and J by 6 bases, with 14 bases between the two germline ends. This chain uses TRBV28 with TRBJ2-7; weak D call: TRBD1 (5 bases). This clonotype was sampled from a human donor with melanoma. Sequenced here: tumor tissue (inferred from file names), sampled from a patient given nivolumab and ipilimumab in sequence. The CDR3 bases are TGTGCCAGCAGTTTAGGGCAAGCGCAGGGCGAGCAGTACTTC. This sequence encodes CASSLGQAQGEQYF.